This T cell receptor beta chain was identified during a study of cytomegalovirus exposure and HLA in healthy donors. A note on this clone: The junction differs from germline at one of its ends, possibly a read error. Other DNA sequences of this sample code for an identical CDR3.

Clones were sequenced by immunoSEQ multiplex PCR, and TCRdb holds only the in-frame ones, with some missing. The sample contains hundreds of thousands of clones, about 90% of which appear only once. The donors were members of the validation cohort comprising approximately 110 subjects, separate from the roughly 600-subject first cohort. Germline V gene data show CDR1 as SGHRS and CDR2 as YFSETQ. This CDR3 contains 11 residues. Sample: PBMCs. The sequence came from a man aged 18 to 30 in good health and CMV-seropositive. The chain combines TRBV5-1 with TRBJ2-7; D not resolved. CDR3 DNA: TGCGCCAGCAGTTTGGGCTACGAGCAGTACTTC. Amino acid sequence: CASSLGYEQYF. The full variable domain, its missing parts supplied by reference TRBV5-1 and TRBJ2-7, is KAGVTQTPRYLIKTRGQQVTLSCSPISGHRSVSWYQQTPGQGLQFLFEYFSETQRNKGNFPGRFSGRQFSNSRSEMNVSTLELGDSALYLCASSLGYEQYFGPGTRLTVT.